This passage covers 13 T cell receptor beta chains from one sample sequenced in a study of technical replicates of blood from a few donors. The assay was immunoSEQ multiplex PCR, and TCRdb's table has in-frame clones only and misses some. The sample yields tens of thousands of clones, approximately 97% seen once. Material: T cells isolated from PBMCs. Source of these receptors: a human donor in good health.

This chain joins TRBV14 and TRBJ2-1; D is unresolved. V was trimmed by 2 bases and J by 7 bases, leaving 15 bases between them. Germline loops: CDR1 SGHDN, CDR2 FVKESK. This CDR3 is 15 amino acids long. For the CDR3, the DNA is TGTGCCAGCAGCCAAACAGCTTTCCCTAATAATGAGCAGTTCTTC. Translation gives CASSQTAFPNNEQFF.

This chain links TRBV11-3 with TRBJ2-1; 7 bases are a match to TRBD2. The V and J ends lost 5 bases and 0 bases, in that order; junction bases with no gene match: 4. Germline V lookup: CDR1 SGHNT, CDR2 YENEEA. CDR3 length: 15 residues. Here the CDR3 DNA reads TGTGCCAGCAGCCGGGGAGGGAGCTCCTACAATGAGCAGTTCTTC. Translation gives CASSRGGSSYNEQFF. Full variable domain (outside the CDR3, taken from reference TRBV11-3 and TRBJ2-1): EAGVVQSPRYKIIEKKQPVAFWCNPISGHNTLYWYLQNLGQGPELLIRYENEEAVDDSQLPKDRFSAERLKGVDSTLKIQPAELGDSAVYLCASSRGGSSYNEQFFGPGTRLTVL.

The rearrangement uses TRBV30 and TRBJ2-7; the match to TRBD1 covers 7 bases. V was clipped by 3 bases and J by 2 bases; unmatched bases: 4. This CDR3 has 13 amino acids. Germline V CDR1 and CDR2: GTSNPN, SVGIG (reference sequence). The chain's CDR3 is CAWSADRAYEQYF. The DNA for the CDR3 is TGTGCCTGGAGCGCAGACAGGGCCTACGAGCAGTACTTC.

The CDR3 sequence is CSGGQTYNEQFF. For the CDR3, the DNA is TGCAGCGGGGGACAGACCTACAATGAGCAGTTCTTC. V and J are TRBV29-1 and TRBJ2-1; 7 bases are a match to TRBD1. From germline, CDR1 is SQVTM and CDR2 ANQGSEA. The ends lost 7 bases at V and 2 bases at J; junction bases unmatched: 2. The CDR3 covers 12 residues.

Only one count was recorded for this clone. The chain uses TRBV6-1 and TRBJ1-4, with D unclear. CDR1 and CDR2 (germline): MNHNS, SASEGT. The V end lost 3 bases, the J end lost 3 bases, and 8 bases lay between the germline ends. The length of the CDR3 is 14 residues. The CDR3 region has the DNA TGTGCCAGCAGTGAGTCCGGGGCTAATGAAAAACTGTTTTTT. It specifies CASSESGANEKLFF.

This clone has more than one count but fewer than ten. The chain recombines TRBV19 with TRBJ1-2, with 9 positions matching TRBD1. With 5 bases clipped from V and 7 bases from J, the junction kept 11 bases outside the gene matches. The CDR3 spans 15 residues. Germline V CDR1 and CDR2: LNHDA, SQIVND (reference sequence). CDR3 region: CASSAGDRVAGGYTF. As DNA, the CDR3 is TGTGCCAGTAGTGCCGGGGACAGGGTGGCTGGTGGCTACACCTTC.

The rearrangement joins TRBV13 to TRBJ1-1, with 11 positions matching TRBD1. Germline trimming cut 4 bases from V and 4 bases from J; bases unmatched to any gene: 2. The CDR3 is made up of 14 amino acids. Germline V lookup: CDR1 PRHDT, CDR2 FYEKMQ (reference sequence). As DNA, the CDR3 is TGTGCCAGCAGCTCAGGGACAGGGGGCACTGAAGCTTTCTTT. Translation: CASSSGTGGTEAFF.

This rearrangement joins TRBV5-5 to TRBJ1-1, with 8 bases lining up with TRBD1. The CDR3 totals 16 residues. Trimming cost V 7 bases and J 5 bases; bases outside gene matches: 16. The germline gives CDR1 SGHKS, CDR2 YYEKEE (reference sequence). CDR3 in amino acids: CASFKEADQGATEAFF. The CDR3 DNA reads TGTGCCAGCTTCAAAGAGGCGGATCAGGGGGCAACTGAAGCTTTCTTT. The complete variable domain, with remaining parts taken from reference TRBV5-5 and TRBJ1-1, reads DAGVTQSPTHLIKTRGQQVTLRCSPISGHKSVSWYQQVLGQGPQFIFQYYEKEERGRGNFPDRFSARQFPNYSSELNVNALLLGDSALYLCASFKEADQGATEAFFGQGTRLTVV.

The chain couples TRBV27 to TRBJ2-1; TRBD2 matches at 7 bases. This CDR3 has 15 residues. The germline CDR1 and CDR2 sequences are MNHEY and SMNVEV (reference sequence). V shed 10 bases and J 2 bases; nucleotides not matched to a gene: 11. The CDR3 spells CATHSSGGTYNEQFF. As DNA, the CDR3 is TGTGCCACCCACTCATCGGGGGGAACCTACAATGAGCAGTTCTTC.

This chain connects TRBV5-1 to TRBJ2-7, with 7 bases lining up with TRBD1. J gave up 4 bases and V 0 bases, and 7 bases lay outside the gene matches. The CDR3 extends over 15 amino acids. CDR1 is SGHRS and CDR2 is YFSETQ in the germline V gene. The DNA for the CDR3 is TGCGCCAGCAGCTTGGCCGGGACAGCCTTTTACGAGCAGTACTTC. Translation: CASSLAGTAFYEQYF.

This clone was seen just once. In DNA, the CDR3 is TGTGCCAGCTCACCAACCCCACCGACAGATCAGGGGATACGGGAGCAGTACTTC. It translates to CASSPTPPTDQGIREQYF. The rearrangement joins TRBV18 to TRBJ2-7; D might be TRBD1 (6 bases). The germline gives CDR1 KGHSH, CDR2 LQKENI. V gave up 2 bases and J gave up 7 bases, with 27 bases separating them. The CDR3 sequence is 18 residues long. Drawing the rest from reference TRBV18 and TRBJ2-7, the complete variable domain is NAGVMQNPRHLVRRRGQEARLRCSPMKGHSHVYWYRQLPEEGLKFMVYLQKENIIDESGMPKERFSAEFPKEGPSILRIQQVVRGDSAAYFCASSPTPPTDQGIREQYFGPGTRLTVT.

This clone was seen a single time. The CDR3 DNA sequence: TGTGCCAGCAGCGACAGAATCCAAGAGACCCAGTACTTC. It translates to CASSDRIQETQYF. The gene calls are TRBV27 and TRBJ2-5; D is possibly TRBD1 (5 bases). V was shortened by 6 bases and J by 1 base, with 9 bases between the two germline ends. CDR3 length: 13 amino acids. Germline-derived CDR1 and CDR2 are MNHEY and SMNVEV (reference sequence).

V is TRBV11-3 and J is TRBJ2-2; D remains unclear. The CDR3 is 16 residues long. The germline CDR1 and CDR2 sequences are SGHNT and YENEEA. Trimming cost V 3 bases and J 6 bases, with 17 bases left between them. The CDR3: CASSLYLELNAGELFF. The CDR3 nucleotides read TGTGCCAGCAGCTTGTACCTTGAACTAAATGCCGGGGAGCTGTTTTTT.